This record looks at one T cell receptor beta chain sequence and its context. This sample is drawn from a study of blood T cell repertoires in COVID-19. Looking at the study overall: Acute and convalescent COVID-19 specimens originated in the United States, Italy and Spain. T cells, B-cell-depleted T cells, or PBMCs provided the cDNA or gDNA that served as material.

The authors' processing: Cell counts per sample came from amplifying reference gene primers. The assay was immunoSEQ multiplex PCR, and TCRdb's table has in-frame clones only and misses some. V and J calls and clone size come straight from that table; D and trimming were deduced from the DNA. In the table there are 70,000 to 80,000 clones, approximately 86% of which are singletons. The CDR3 runs 15 residues. Germline V gene lookup returns CDR1 MDHEN and CDR2 SYDVKM. V lost 7 bases and J 1 base, leaving 16 bases between the germline ends. The V call is TRBV28, the J call TRBJ1-1, with a tentative D call TRBD1 (6 bases). The receptor comes from a woman aged 55-69 years with acute or convalescent COVID-19. The sequencing sample was made of peripheral blood. The CDR3 sequence is CASIPLRTENTEAFF. CDR3 nucleotides: TGTGCCAGCATACCCCTGAGGACAGAGAACACTGAAGCTTTCTTT.